The 26 T cell receptor beta chains below all came from one sample that was sequenced in a study of T-cell reconstitution after alpha-beta-depleted transplantation in children. Unique molecular identifiers were built into the TCRbeta library. TCRdb ran MiXCR on the PCR reads and lists one entry per CDR3 protein. The data show around 700,000 distinct CDR3 sequences, under 15% seen once. The material was PBMCs, obtained before TCRalphabeta/CD19-depleted stem cell transplant. The receptors originated from a girl aged 2 to 9 with congenital amegakaryocytic thrombocytopenia, due to receive a stem cell transplant.

For this clonotype: Just one base apart from a much larger clone, this may be a read error. The chain is built from TRBV20-1 and TRBJ2-1; 9 bases align to TRBD2. This CDR3 spans 15 amino acids. The germline V gene encodes CDR1 DFQATT and CDR2 SNEGSKA (reference sequence). The CDR3 DNA reads TGCTGTGCTAGATATAGCGGGAGAGGCTACAATGAGCAGTTCTTC. This codes for CCARYSGRGYNEQFF.

This clonotype was observed at least ten times. This rearrangement joins TRBV20-1 to TRBJ2-1; D call uncertain. The germline V gene encodes CDR1 DFQATT and CDR2 SNEGSKA (reference sequence). V lost 3 bases to trimming and J lost 8 bases, with 8 bases between them. This CDR3 spans 11 amino acids. The CDR3 DNA follows: TGCAGTGCTAGCCGAGTGGATGAGCAGTTCTTC. As protein: CSASRVDEQFF.

This clonotype was observed many times. The rearrangement links TRBV20-1 to TRBJ2-1; no clear D. This CDR3 is built from 11 residues. The V gene's germline CDR1 is DFQATT and CDR2 SNEGSKA (reference sequence). V dropped 1 base and J dropped 7 bases, with 5 bases sitting between them. CDR3 DNA sequence: TGCAGTGCTAGAGGGAATAATGAGCAGTTCTTC. It codes for CSARGNNEQFF.

This clonotype was counted ten times or more. The V call is TRBV29-1, the J call TRBJ1-3; D gene unclear. Looked up from germline, CDR1 is SQVTM and CDR2 is ANQGSEA. V was trimmed by 0 bases and J by 0 bases, leaving 9 bases between them. The CDR3 has 15 amino acids. The CDR3 coding sequence is TGCAGCGTTGAAGACATCGCTTTCTCTGGAAACACCATATATTTT. Protein product: CSVEDIAFSGNTIYF.

This clonotype occurred many times. This chain connects TRBV27 to TRBJ2-5, with D unclear. The CDR3 length is 14 residues. Trimming stripped 3 bases from V and 5 bases from J, with 13 bases between. CDR1 is MNHEY and CDR2 is SMNVEV in the germline V gene (reference sequence). This CDR3 reads CASSFTYPAETQYF. CDR3 DNA: TGTGCCAGCAGTTTCACGTATCCTGCCGAGACCCAGTACTTC.

This clonotype was counted only a few times. The genes are TRBV7-2 and TRBJ2-5; weak D call: TRBD1 (6 bases). Trimming shortened V by 4 bases and J by 5 bases, and 17 bases separated the two germline ends. This CDR3 region has 15 residues. Germline V gene data show CDR1 as SGHTA and CDR2 as FQGNSA. CDR3 DNA sequence: TGTGCCAGCAGCTCTTTTACAGGGTCCCGGGAGACCCAGTACTTC. Translating it yields CASSSFTGSRETQYF.

This clonotype occurred many times. The chain uses TRBV20-1 and TRBJ2-3; TRBD2 agrees at 13 bases. The germline V gene encodes CDR1 DFQATT and CDR2 SNEGSKA (reference sequence). Unmatched junction bases numbered 10, after V lost 6 bases and J lost 4 bases. This CDR3 has 16 amino acids. The chain's CDR3 is CSAGGPGLAGSDTQYF. The CDR3 nucleotides read TGCAGTGCGGGGGGACCGGGACTAGCGGGATCAGATACGCAGTATTTT.

The chain is built from TRBV20-1 and TRBJ2-3, with 7 bases that match TRBD2. Germline V gene lookup returns CDR1 DFQATT and CDR2 SNEGSKA (reference sequence). Trimming at V came to 0 bases and at J to 2 bases, leaving 11 bases not matched to a gene. The CDR3 sequence is 17 residues long. The CDR3 loop is CSARDLGWEGYTDTQYF. CDR3 bases: TGCAGTGCTAGAGATCTCGGGTGGGAGGGCTACACAGATACGCAGTATTTT.

This clonotype was found many times. CDR3 in amino acids: CASSEGQGGTEAFF. CDR3 bases: TGTGCCAGCAGCGAAGGACAGGGAGGCACTGAAGCTTTCTTT. The V gene is TRBV7-2, the J gene TRBJ1-1, with TRBD1 identical over 8 bases. There are 14 residues in the CDR3. Germline V gene lookup returns CDR1 SGHTA and CDR2 FQGNSA. V shed 5 bases, J shed 4 bases, and the junction held 6 bases outside the gene matches.

This clonotype was observed at least ten times. CDR3 sequence (DNA): TGCAGTGCACCAACTATGAAGGATACGCAGTATTTT. This gives the protein CSAPTMKDTQYF. This chain joins TRBV20-1 and TRBJ2-3; D gene unclear. The CDR3 is 12 amino acids. The germline V and J ends were trimmed by 6 bases and 6 bases, with 13 bases remaining between them. From germline, CDR1 is DFQATT and CDR2 SNEGSKA (reference sequence).

The chain recombines TRBV18 with TRBJ2-7; the D is unclear. The ends were cut back, 6 bases at V and 3 bases at J, with 15 bases in the middle. CDR3 length equals 14 residues. In germline, CDR1 is KGHSH, CDR2 LQKENI. CDR3 sequence: CASSPLETSYEQYF. DNA for the CDR3: TGTGCCAGCTCGCCGCTGGAGACAAGCTACGAGCAGTACTTC.

This clonotype was seen repeatedly, ten times or more. The genes are TRBV11-2 and TRBJ2-4; maybe TRBD2 (6 bases). Trimming stripped 4 bases from V and 3 bases from J, with 25 bases between. CDR3 length: 19 residues. From germline, CDR1 is SGHAT and CDR2 FQNNGV. In nucleotides, the CDR3 is TGTGCCAGCAGCTCACCAAGGCGCCTAGCGAGCCTGGGCAAAAACATTCAGTACTTC. It specifies CASSSPRRLASLGKNIQYF.

This clonotype came up many times. The rearrangement links TRBV10-2 to TRBJ1-2; no firm D call. The V end lost 3 bases, the J end lost 8 bases, and 10 bases lay between the germline ends. The CDR3 is made up of 12 amino acids. In germline, CDR1 is WSHSY, CDR2 SAAADI. The CDR3 sequence is CASSDFLGGYTF. CDR3 in DNA: TGCGCCAGCAGTGATTTCTTGGGAGGCTACACCTTC.

The sample holds many counts of this clonotype. The chain couples TRBV5-1 to TRBJ2-7, with D perhaps TRBD1 or TRBD2 (5 bases each). In germline, CDR1 is SGHRS, CDR2 YFSETQ. The CDR3 covers 17 residues. V lost 4 bases and J lost 2, with 22 bases in between. DNA for the CDR3: TGCGCCAGCAGCACCTACTCCCGGGACGGAAGAACCTACGAGCAGTACTTC. Protein: CASSTYSRDGRTYEQYF.

This clonotype was counted a few times. This sequence joins TRBV12-3 or TRBV12-4 and TRBJ2-6, with 7 bases identical to TRBD2. The CDR3 loop spans 17 amino acids. V gave up 5 bases and J gave up 1 base; unmatched junction bases: 8. CDR3 residues: CASSLFGRPSGANVLTF. The CDR3 DNA reads as TGTGCCAGCAGTCTCTTCGGGAGGCCGTCTGGGGCCAACGTCCTGACTTTC.

Only one count was recorded for this clonotype. The rearrangement links TRBV14 to TRBJ2-4; 10 nucleotides match TRBD1. V shed 10 bases and J 6 bases; nucleotides not matched to a gene: 6. The CDR3 has 13 residues. The germline V gene has CDR1 SGHDN and CDR2 FVKESK. In DNA, the CDR3 is TGTGCCAACGGGACAGGGGCTATAAACATTCAGTACTTC. It is translated as CANGTGAINIQYF. Combining the CDR3 with reference TRBV14 and TRBJ2-4 gives the whole variable domain EAGVTQFPSHSVIEKGQTVTLRCDPISGHDNLYWYRRVMGKEIKFLLHFVKESKQDESGMPNNRFLAERTGGTYSTLKVQPAELEDSGVYFCANGTGAINIQYFGAGTRLSVL.

The table lists this clonotype with many counts. The chain combines TRBV5-1 with TRBJ1-1, with D possibly matching TRBD1 (6 bases). The germline CDR1 and CDR2 sequences are SGHRS and YFSETQ. The CDR3 sequence is 16 residues long. Trimming stripped 0 bases from V and 0 bases from J, with 12 bases between. CDR3 sequence reads: CASSLAKQGLNTEAFF. The CDR3 DNA sequence: TGCGCCAGCAGCTTGGCCAAACAGGGACTGAACACTGAAGCTTTCTTT.

In regard to this clonotype: A far larger clone is one base from this, pointing to a likely read error. The chain combines TRBV5-1 with TRBJ2-3; D possibly matches TRBD1 or TRBD2 (5 bases each). Per germline, CDR1 SGHRS and CDR2 YFSETQ. CDR3 size: 14 residues. For the CDR3, the DNA is TGCCCCAGCAGCTTCCGGGACAGCACAGATACGCAGTATTTT. It encodes CPSSFRDSTDTQYF.

The CDR3 DNA follows: TGTGCCAGCAGCACCCAACGGGGGGAGTGGCCCCTAGGGACCCAGTACTTC. Protein product: CASSTQRGEWPLGTQYF. The genes are TRBV14 and TRBJ2-5; 7 positions agree with TRBD2. Per germline, CDR1 SGHDN and CDR2 FVKESK. The CDR3 is 17 residues long. Trimming cost V 5 bases and J 7 bases; bases outside gene matches: 19.

This clonotype was picked up a small number of times. CDR3 sequence: CASTLETEAFF. CDR3 coding DNA: TGTGCCAGCACCCTGGAAACTGAAGCTTTCTTT. The chain combines TRBV11-2 with TRBJ1-1; D gene unclear. Germline V gene sequence: CDR1 SGHAT, CDR2 FQNNGV. Trimming removed 7 bases at V and 5 bases at J, with 8 bases between. The CDR3 spans 11 residues.

This clonotype appeared many times. The V gene is TRBV5-1, the J gene TRBJ1-1; TRBD1 might be the D (5 bases). Germline V CDR1 and CDR2: SGHRS, YFSETQ. This CDR3 has 13 amino acids. Deletions cut 8 bases from V and 4 bases from J, with 15 bases between. Written as DNA, the CDR3 is TGCGCCAGTAAGGCAAGACAGCCCACTGAAGCTTTCTTT. It codes for CASKARQPTEAFF.

This clonotype showed up many times. The gene calls are TRBV5-1 and TRBJ2-2; unclear D gene. CDR3 length: 16 residues. CDR1 SGHRS and CDR2 YFSETQ come from the germline V gene. Trimming removed 3 bases at V and 0 bases at J, with 12 bases between. CDR3 region: CASSWRGFTNTGELFF. CDR3 nucleotides: TGCGCCAGCAGCTGGCGTGGGTTCACGAACACCGGGGAGCTGTTTTTT.

This clonotype occurred a few times. The chain is built from TRBV7-9 and TRBJ2-1, with 7 bases matching TRBD2. The CDR3 contains 13 residues. Germline V CDR1 and CDR2: SEHNR, FQNEAQ (reference sequence). The ends lost 5 bases at V and 10 bases at J; junction bases unmatched: 8. DNA for the CDR3: TGTGCCAGCAGCGATGCCGCGGGGGAAGAGCAGTTCTTC. This translates into CASSDAAGEEQFF.

This clonotype appeared a few times. The gene calls are TRBV12-3 or TRBV12-4 and TRBJ2-3; 7 positions agree with TRBD1. The J segment lost 2 bases and the V segment lost 6 bases, leaving 8 bases of the junction unmatched. The CDR3 is 15 residues long. CDR3 loop: CASRPRQGLTDTQYF. The CDR3 nucleotides are TGTGCCAGCAGACCCCGACAGGGCCTCACAGATACGCAGTATTTT.

This rearrangement joins TRBV5-1 to TRBJ2-3, with a tentative D call TRBD1 (5 bases). Germline CDR1 reads SGHRS; CDR2 reads YFSETQ. Trimming removed 0 bases from V and 0 bases from J, with 11 bases in between. This CDR3 contains 16 residues. CDR3 DNA sequence: TGCGCCAGCAGCTTGGAGGGGCCGCTTAGCACAGATACGCAGTATTTT. Its translation is CASSLEGPLSTDTQYF.

V usage is TRBV7-6 and J usage is TRBJ2-3; D remains unclear. Trimming took off 6 bases at V and 6 bases at J, with 13 bases between the two ends. Germline assignment: CDR1 SGHVS and CDR2 FNYEAQ. This CDR3 contains 13 residues. The CDR3 DNA is TGTGCCAGCAGGGCCGACAACGCGGATACGCAGTATTTT. Amino acids: CASRADNADTQYF.